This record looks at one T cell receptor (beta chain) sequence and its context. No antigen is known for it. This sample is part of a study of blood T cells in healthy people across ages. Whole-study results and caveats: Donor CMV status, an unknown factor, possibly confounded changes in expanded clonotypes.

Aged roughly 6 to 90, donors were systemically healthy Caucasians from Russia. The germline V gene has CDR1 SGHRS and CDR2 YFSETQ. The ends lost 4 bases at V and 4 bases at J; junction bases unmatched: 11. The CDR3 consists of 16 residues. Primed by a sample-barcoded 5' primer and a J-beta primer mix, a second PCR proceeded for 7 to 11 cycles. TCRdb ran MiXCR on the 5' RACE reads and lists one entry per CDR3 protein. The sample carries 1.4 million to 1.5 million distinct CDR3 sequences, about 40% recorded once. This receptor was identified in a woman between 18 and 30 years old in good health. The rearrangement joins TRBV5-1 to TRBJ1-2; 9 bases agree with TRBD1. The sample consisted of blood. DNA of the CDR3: TGCGCCAGCAGCAACGTAGCGGGACAGGGTGCCTATGGCTACACCTTC. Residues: CASSNVAGQGAYGYTF. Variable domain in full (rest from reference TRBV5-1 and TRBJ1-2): KAGVTQTPRYLIKTRGQQVTLSCSPISGHRSVSWYQQTPGQGLQFLFEYFSETQRNKGNFPGRFSGRQFSNSRSEMNVSTLELGDSALYLCASSNVAGQGAYGYTFGSGTRLTVV.